Presented here are 10 T cell receptor beta chains from one specimen sequenced in a study of human T cells and chemical hapten exposure. TCRdb itself ran the RACE reads through MiXCR, one entry per CDR3 protein. The table has approximately 89,000 distinct CDR3 sequences, around 9.6% seen once. Time point denoted: patch test 2, 6 weeks after DPC sensitization. Treatment defined: therapeutic diphenylcyclopropenone sensitization with weekly scalp DPC. The specimen comprised whole blood, sampled in connection with sensitization to the hapten diphenylcyclopropenone (DPC). The receptors here all came from a woman in her twenties or thirties with alopecia areata. Some clones in this sample may be carry-over from other donors' samples.

This clonotype was counted between two and nine times. This chain connects TRBV7-9 to TRBJ1-3; no clear D gene. V lost 2 bases and J 2 bases, leaving 7 bases between the germline ends. Germline CDR1 and CDR2: SEHNR and FQNEAQ (reference sequence). This CDR3 is 14 amino acids long. The CDR3 is CASSLPTAGNTIYF. The CDR3, as DNA: TGTGCCAGCAGCTTACCGACGGCTGGAAACACCATATATTTT.

J is TRBJ1-1 and V is TRBV10-3; 7 nucleotides match TRBD1. The length of the CDR3 is 12 residues. Germline CDR1 and CDR2: ENHRY and SYGVKD. V was clipped by 5 bases and J by 8 bases; unmatched bases: 5. The CDR3: CAISTGTEEAFF. CDR3 sequence (DNA): TGTGCCATCAGTACCGGGACAGAAGAAGCTTTCTTT.

Many counts were recorded for this clonotype. This chain uses TRBV20-1 with TRBJ1-4; TRBD1 is a possible D gene (6 bases). Germline CDR1 is DFQATT and CDR2 is SNEGSKA (reference sequence). The CDR3 is 13 amino acids. The V and J ends lost 4 bases and 3 bases respectively, with 9 bases between them. CDR3 region: CSAKGVANEKLFF. The CDR3 DNA sequence: TGCAGTGCTAAGGGGGTAGCTAATGAAAAACTGTTTTTT.

This clonotype was seen at least ten times. The chain joins TRBV4-3 to TRBJ1-2, with D maybe TRBD1 (6 bases). The CDR3 runs to 15 residues. V was clipped by 0 bases and J by 6 bases, with 14 bases between them. Looked up from germline, CDR1 is LGHNA and CDR2 is YSLEER. DNA for the CDR3: TGCGCCAGCAGCCAAGATCCCCAGGGGAGGGATGGCTACACCTTC. Encoded protein: CASSQDPQGRDGYTF.

The table lists this clonotype with many counts. The chain joins TRBV3-1 to TRBJ2-1, with D possibly called TRBD1 or TRBD2 (5 bases each). Trimming shortened V by 3 bases and J by 7 bases, and 16 bases separated the two germline ends. Germline assignment: CDR1 LGHDT and CDR2 YNNKEL (reference sequence). This CDR3 has 15 amino acids. This CDR3 is CASSQGPGLSNEQFF. As DNA, the CDR3 is TGTGCCAGCAGCCAGGGCCCGGGGCTTAGTAATGAGCAGTTCTTC.

The chain links TRBV3-1 to TRBJ2-7; D possibly matches TRBD1 or TRBD2 (6 bases each). V lost 0 bases, J lost 2 bases, and 14 bases lay in between. The CDR3 totals 16 residues. Per the germline V gene, CDR1 is LGHDT and CDR2 is YNNKEL (reference sequence). In DNA, the CDR3 is TGTGCCAGCAGCCAAGATCTTGGGGGGCCTACCTACGAGCAGTACTTC. Protein: CASSQDLGGPTYEQYF.

This clonotype was observed many times. CDR3 bases: TGTGCCAGCGGAACAGCAAACCTAAATAATTCACCCCTCCACTTT. Translated: CASGTANLNNSPLHF. V is TRBV6-5 and J is TRBJ1-6; D call uncertain. The CDR3 loop spans 15 amino acids. V shed 8 bases and J shed 5 bases, with 16 bases lying between them. Germline CDR1 is MNHEY and CDR2 is SVGAGI.

This clonotype was counted at least ten times. J is TRBJ1-5 and V is TRBV12-3 or TRBV12-4; 8 positions match TRBD1. The CDR3 is 15 amino acids. V shed 5 bases, J shed 6 bases, and the junction held 9 bases outside the gene matches. CDR3 bases: TGTGCCAGCAGTCCCCAGGGGACAGGTTTTCAGCCCCAGCATTTT. Amino acid sequence: CASSPQGTGFQPQHF.

A few counts support this clonotype. The chain employs TRBV28 and TRBJ2-1, with no clear D. The CDR3 is made up of 15 amino acids. Germline assignment: CDR1 MDHEN and CDR2 SYDVKM. V shed 4 bases and J shed 0 bases, with 10 bases lying between them. Here the CDR3 DNA reads TGTGCCAGCAGTTCGGTAGGCGGCTCCTACAATGAGCAGTTCTTC. Translation gives CASSSVGGSYNEQFF.

CDR3 in amino acids: CASSRKVGGELFF. The CDR3 bases are TGTGCCAGCAGCAGGAAAGTAGGCGGGGAGCTGTTTTTT. The chain is built from TRBV12-3 or TRBV12-4 and TRBJ2-2; D unclear. The CDR3 covers 13 residues. Trimming removed 6 bases from V and 7 bases from J, with 12 bases in between.